A single sample is the source of the 29 T cell receptor beta chains below, sequenced in a study of cytomegalovirus exposure and HLA in healthy donors. PCR was performed using 60 Vbeta and 13 Jbeta primers. Only in-frame clones appear in the TCRdb table, and some are missing; sequencing was by immunoSEQ multiplex PCR. In the table there are approximately 130,000 clones, 65% to 80% of which are singletons. Sequenced material: PBMCs. These receptor sequences come from a woman aged 40 to 49 in good health and CMV-seropositive.

CDR3 sequence (DNA): TGTGCCTGGAGCAACGTGGCCTCCTACGAGCAGTACTTC. Translating it yields CAWSNVASYEQYF. The rearrangement uses TRBV30 and TRBJ2-7; the D is unclear. This CDR3 spans 13 amino acids. Germline V gene lookup returns CDR1 GTSNPN and CDR2 SVGIG (reference sequence). Trimming pared 3 bases from V and 0 bases from J, leaving 9 bases between.

CDR3 in amino acids: CASSFRLVSPYNEQFF. Here the CDR3 DNA reads TGTGCCAGCAGCTTTCGACTAGTGTCCCCCTACAATGAGCAGTTCTTC. This chain joins TRBV5-6 and TRBJ2-1, with D possibly matching TRBD2 (6 bases). CDR1 and CDR2 from the germline V gene are SGHDT and YYEEEE. Trimming shortened V by 2 bases and J by 2 bases, and 14 bases separated the two germline ends. This CDR3 is built from 16 residues.

The gene calls are TRBV7-2 and TRBJ2-3; 12 bases match TRBD2. V trimming: 5 bases; J trimming: 4 bases; junction bases outside the gene matches: 7. Germline V CDR1 and CDR2: SGHTA, FQGNSA. The CDR3 sequence is 16 residues long. CDR3: CASSPSSGRGPDTQYF. CDR3 coding DNA: TGTGCCAGCAGCCCCTCTAGCGGGAGGGGCCCAGATACGCAGTATTTT.

The gene calls are TRBV10-3 and TRBJ2-7; 9 nucleotides match TRBD1. The CDR3 is 16 residues long. V shed 6 bases, J shed 0 bases, and the junction held 9 bases outside the gene matches. Germline-derived CDR1 and CDR2 are ENHRY and SYGVKD. CDR3 nucleotides: TGTGCCATCAGGCGTACAGGGGGCTCAAGCTCCTACGAGCAGTACTTC. Protein sequence: CAIRRTGGSSSYEQYF.

CDR3 DNA sequence: TGTGCCAGTAGTATAGAAGCCTCTGGAAACACCATATATTTT. It specifies CASSIEASGNTIYF. The gene calls are TRBV19 and TRBJ1-3, with D hard to call. V was pared by 0 bases and J by 0 bases, with 3 bases between. Germline V gives CDR1 LNHDA, CDR2 SQIVND (reference sequence). The CDR3 totals 14 residues.

V and J are TRBV13 and TRBJ1-2, with D possibly being TRBD1 (5 bases). Between the trimmed V and J ends, which lost 2 bases and 6 bases, there was a span of 10 bases. This CDR3 spans 13 amino acids. Germline CDR1 is PRHDT and CDR2 is FYEKMQ (reference sequence). The CDR3 spells CASSLLSGDGYTF. In DNA form, the CDR3 reads TGTGCCAGCAGCTTACTGTCGGGGGATGGCTACACCTTC. Filled out from reference TRBV13 and TRBJ1-2, the complete variable domain reads AAGVIQSPRHLIKEKRETATLKCYPIPRHDTVYWYQQGPGQDPQFLISFYEKMQSDKGSIPDRFSAQQFSDYHSELNMSSLELGDSALYFCASSLLSGDGYTFGSGTRLTVV.

This clone appeared a few times. The chain joins TRBV7-2 to TRBJ2-1, with 7 positions matching TRBD2. V gave up 4 bases and J gave up 5 bases; unmatched junction bases: 8. The CDR3 runs 15 residues. Germline loops: CDR1 SGHTA, CDR2 FQGNSA. CDR3 protein: CASSWGGSLHNEQFF. CDR3 DNA: TGTGCCAGCAGCTGGGGGGGTTCCCTCCACAATGAGCAGTTCTTC.

The chain links TRBV30 to TRBJ1-2, with a weak D call TRBD1 (6 bases). The CDR3 length is 15 residues. Germline V gives CDR1 GTSNPN, CDR2 SVGIG (reference sequence). DNA for the CDR3: TGTGCGCATCTAATTAGGGACAAAAGCCGAGATGGCTACACCTTC. It encodes CAHLIRDKSRDGYTF.

This rearrangement joins TRBV5-1 to TRBJ2-7; TRBD2 is a possible D gene (5 bases). Looked up from germline, CDR1 is SGHRS and CDR2 is YFSETQ. Trimming removed 1 base from V and 5 bases from J, with 19 bases in between. The CDR3 contains 16 residues. As DNA, the CDR3 is TGCGCCAGCAGCTTGACGGTCCAAATCCCTAGCAACGAGCAGTACTTC. It translates to CASSLTVQIPSNEQYF. The entire variable domain, with the rest obtained from reference TRBV5-1 and TRBJ2-7, is as follows: KAGVTQTPRYLIKTRGQQVTLSCSPISGHRSVSWYQQTPGQGLQFLFEYFSETQRNKGNFPGRFSGRQFSNSRSEMNVSTLELGDSALYLCASSLTVQIPSNEQYFGPGTRLTVT.

V is TRBV11-1 and J is TRBJ2-5; tentative D call: TRBD2 (5 bases). V gave up 3 bases and J gave up 2 bases, with 16 bases separating them. Germline CDR1 is SGHAT and CDR2 is FQDESV (reference sequence). The CDR3 runs to 16 residues. CDR3 loop: CASSFSGFLGQETQYF. CDR3 in DNA: TGTGCCAGCAGCTTCTCGGGATTCCTTGGGCAAGAGACCCAGTACTTC.

The V gene is TRBV7-2, the J gene TRBJ2-1; 11 positions match TRBD2. V gave up 2 bases and J gave up 8 bases; unmatched junction bases: 5. Germline CDR1 is SGHTA and CDR2 is FQGNSA. The CDR3 is made up of 15 amino acids. CDR3 residues: CASSLLAGGAYEQFF. The CDR3 nucleotides are TGTGCCAGCAGCTTATTAGCGGGGGGGGCGTATGAGCAGTTCTTC.

V and J are TRBV20-1 and TRBJ2-7, with D unclear. V lost 3 bases and J 11 bases, leaving 11 bases between the germline ends. The CDR3 contains 10 residues. The germline V gene encodes CDR1 DFQATT and CDR2 SNEGSKA (reference sequence). CDR3 amino acids: CSASIERKYF. The CDR3 nucleotides read TGCAGTGCTAGTATCGAGCGCAAGTACTTC.

The chain employs TRBV5-1 and TRBJ2-3; 9 bases map to TRBD1. The CDR3 has 14 amino acids. CDR1 SGHRS and CDR2 YFSETQ come from the germline V gene. The J segment lost 5 bases and the V segment lost 0 bases, leaving 1 base of the junction unmatched. In nucleotides, the CDR3 is TGCGCCAGCAGCTTGGAGACAGGGGGAGATACGCAGTATTTT. Translation gives CASSLETGGDTQYF.

Written as DNA, the CDR3 is TGCAGCGTTGGGCCTTTAACCCGCCTCTATGGCTACACCTTC. Its translation: CSVGPLTRLYGYTF. V gene TRBV29-1 combines with J gene TRBJ1-2; D uncertain. The CDR3 has 14 residues. Germline-derived CDR1 and CDR2 are SQVTM and ANQGSEA. V lost 4 bases, J lost 4 bases, and 16 bases lay in between.

V and J are TRBV9 and TRBJ2-1, with 12 bases lining up with TRBD1. CDR3 length: 15 amino acids. Germline CDR1 and CDR2: SGDLS and YYNGEE. J gave up 9 bases and V 4 bases, and 8 bases lay outside the gene matches. In nucleotides, the CDR3 is TGTGCCAGCAGCAACCGGGACAGGGGGCTCAGTGAGCAGTTCTTC. It codes for CASSNRDRGLSEQFF.

This clone occurred once. The V gene is TRBV18, the J gene TRBJ1-2; D possibly corresponds to TRBD1 (5 bases). Germline CDR1 is KGHSH and CDR2 is LQKENI. The CDR3 spans 15 residues. V dropped 3 bases and J dropped 6 bases, with 17 bases sitting between them. CDR3 sequence reads: CASSPAGPGRDGYTF. The CDR3 DNA follows: TGTGCCAGCTCACCCGCGGGGCCAGGGAGGGATGGCTACACCTTC.

The chain has TRBV5-1 and TRBJ1-1, with a weak D call TRBD1 (5 bases). V dropped 1 base and J dropped 2 bases, with 12 bases sitting between them. This CDR3 region has 15 residues. Germline CDR1 is SGHRS and CDR2 is YFSETQ. CDR3 region: CASSLTQTVNTEAFF. The CDR3 bases are TGCGCCAGCAGCTTGACCCAGACAGTTAACACTGAAGCTTTCTTT.

V and J are TRBV2 and TRBJ1-2, with 8 positions matching TRBD1. Germline loops: CDR1 SNHLY, CDR2 FYNNEI. With 7 bases clipped from V and 7 bases from J, the junction kept 8 bases outside the gene matches. The CDR3 is 13 amino acids. The CDR3 DNA reads TGTGCCAGCATTTGGGACAGGTCCTCTGGCTACACCTTC. Its protein product is CASIWDRSSGYTF.

The CDR3 region is CAWRHWDRNTEAFF. The CDR3 DNA sequence: TGTGCCTGGAGGCATTGGGACAGAAACACTGAAGCTTTCTTT. This rearrangement joins TRBV30 to TRBJ1-1; 7 bases map to TRBD1. Trimming took 3 bases from V and 2 from J; bases not matched to a gene: 6. The CDR3 has 14 amino acids. The V gene's germline CDR1 is GTSNPN and CDR2 SVGIG (reference sequence).

The chain carries TRBV18 and TRBJ2-1; TRBD2 matches 9 bases. With 3 bases clipped from V and 7 bases from J, the junction kept 10 bases outside the gene matches. This CDR3 spans 16 amino acids. Germline lookup yields CDR1 KGHSH and CDR2 LQKENI. The CDR3 coding sequence is TGTGCCAGCTCACCCGGGACTAGCTCTTTCTTGAATGAGCAGTTCTTC. This gives the protein CASSPGTSSFLNEQFF.

The sample holds a few counts of this clone. This chain links TRBV5-4 with TRBJ2-7; 11 bases align to TRBD1. The CDR3 contains 15 residues. The V gene's germline CDR1 is SGHNT and CDR2 YYREEE (reference sequence). V lost 3 bases and J lost 2; bases outside the gene matches: 4. CDR3 region: CASSSPGQGAYEQYF. As DNA, the CDR3 is TGTGCCAGCAGCTCGCCGGGACAGGGGGCCTACGAGCAGTACTTC.

The chain combines TRBV5-6 with TRBJ1-2; perhaps TRBD1 as D (6 bases). Germline CDR1 and CDR2: SGHDT and YYEEEE. V lost 4 bases, J lost 8 bases, and 18 bases lay in between. This CDR3 comprises 14 residues. The CDR3 region has the DNA TGTGCCAGCAGCCTCCAGGGGAGCGCGCAAGGCTACACCTTC. Translation: CASSLQGSAQGYTF. Together with reference TRBV5-6 and TRBJ1-2, the CDR3 gives the full variable domain: DAGVTQSPTHLIKTRGQQVTLRCSPKSGHDTVSWYQQALGQGPQFIFQYYEEEERQRGNFPDRFSGHQFPNYSSELNVNALLLGDSALYLCASSLQGSAQGYTFGSGTRLTVV.

This clone was seen just once. The chain couples TRBV6-5 to TRBJ1-4; TRBD1 matches at 8 bases. Per germline, CDR1 MNHEY and CDR2 SVGAGI. The junction had 2 bases not matched to a gene; V was cut back by 7 bases and J by 1 base. This CDR3 is built from 14 residues. CDR3 DNA: TGTGCCAGCACCGACAGGGGAACTAATGAAAAACTGTTTTTT. This gives the protein CASTDRGTNEKLFF.

The CDR3 DNA is TGCAGCGTCGGAGGGACAGACACGCCGGCATGGGAGCTGTTTTTT. Its translation: CSVGGTDTPAWELFF. The chain recombines TRBV29-1 with TRBJ2-2; D may be TRBD1 (7 bases). The CDR3 extends over 15 amino acids. Trimming took 6 bases from V and 9 from J, leaving 23 bases between them. Germline CDR1 reads SQVTM; CDR2 reads ANQGSEA.

The rearrangement links TRBV9 to TRBJ1-6, with D perhaps TRBD1 (6 bases). V was cut by 3 bases and J by 5 bases, with 12 bases left in between. The CDR3 loop spans 15 amino acids. Germline CDR1 SGDLS, CDR2 YYNGEE. CDR3 residues: CASSGGQTNNSPLHF. The CDR3 nucleotides are TGTGCCAGCAGCGGGGGACAAACCAATAATTCACCCCTCCACTTT. The full variable domain, with the rest looked up from reference TRBV9 and TRBJ1-6, is DSGVTQTPKHLITATGQRVTLRCSPRSGDLSVYWYQQSLDQGLQFLIQYYNGEERAKGNILERFSAQQFPDLHSELNLSSLELGDSALYFCASSGGQTNNSPLHFGNGTRLTVT.

CDR3 DNA: TGTGCCAGCAGCCCAACAAACACAGATACGCAGTATTTT. Its protein is CASSPTNTDTQYF. The chain combines TRBV7-3 with TRBJ2-3; D gene unclear. V lost 5 bases and J lost 2, with 8 bases in between. Germline V gives CDR1 SGHTA, CDR2 FQGTGA. CDR3 length: 13 residues.

This rearrangement joins TRBV9 to TRBJ1-2; 8 bases are shared with TRBD1. V shed 0 bases and J 8 bases; nucleotides not matched to a gene: 6. CDR3 size: 14 residues. Germline CDR1 and CDR2: SGDLS and YYNGEE. The CDR3 nucleotides read TGTGCCAGCAGCGTAGACGGACAGGGTTGGGGCTACACCTTC. Amino acids: CASSVDGQGWGYTF. Based on the CDR3 plus reference TRBV9 and TRBJ1-2, the full variable domain is DSGVTQTPKHLITATGQRVTLRCSPRSGDLSVYWYQQSLDQGLQFLIQYYNGEERAKGNILERFSAQQFPDLHSELNLSSLELGDSALYFCASSVDGQGWGYTFGSGTRLTVV.

J is TRBJ2-2 and V is TRBV4-1; 9 nucleotides match TRBD1. The CDR3 has 16 amino acids. The germline V gene has CDR1 MGHRA and CDR2 YSYEKL. Losses at the gene ends were 0 bases for V and 1 base for J; bases not matched to a gene: 0. CDR3 nucleotide sequence: TGCGCCAGCAGCCAAGAGGACAGGGGGAACACCGGGGAGCTGTTTTTT. Residues: CASSQEDRGNTGELFF.

The chain employs TRBV29-1 and TRBJ2-2; 10 bases line up with TRBD2. This CDR3 contains 16 residues. With V trimmed by 2 bases and J by 5 bases, 8 bases remained unmatched. Per the germline V gene, CDR1 is SQVTM and CDR2 is ANQGSEA. CDR3 sequence (DNA): TGCAGCGTTGAATCAGCGGGAGGGCCGAGGACCGGGGAGCTGTTTTTT. It codes for CSVESAGGPRTGELFF.